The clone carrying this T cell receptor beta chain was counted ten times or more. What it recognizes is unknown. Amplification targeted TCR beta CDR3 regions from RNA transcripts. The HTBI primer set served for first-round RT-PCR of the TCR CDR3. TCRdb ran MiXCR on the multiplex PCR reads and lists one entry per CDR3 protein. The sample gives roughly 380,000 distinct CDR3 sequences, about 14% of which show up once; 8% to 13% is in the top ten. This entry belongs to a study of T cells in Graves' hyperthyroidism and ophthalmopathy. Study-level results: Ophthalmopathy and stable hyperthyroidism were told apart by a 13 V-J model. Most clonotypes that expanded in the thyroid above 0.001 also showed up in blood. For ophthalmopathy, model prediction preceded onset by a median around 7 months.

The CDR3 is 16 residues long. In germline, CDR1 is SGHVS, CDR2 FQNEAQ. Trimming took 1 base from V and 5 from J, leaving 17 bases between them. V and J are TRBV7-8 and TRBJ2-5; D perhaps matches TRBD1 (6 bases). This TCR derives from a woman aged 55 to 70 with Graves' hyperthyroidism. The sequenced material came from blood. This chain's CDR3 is CASSLEQGVSSETQYF. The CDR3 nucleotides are TGTGCCAGCAGCTTAGAACAGGGCGTCAGTTCGGAGACCCAGTACTTC.